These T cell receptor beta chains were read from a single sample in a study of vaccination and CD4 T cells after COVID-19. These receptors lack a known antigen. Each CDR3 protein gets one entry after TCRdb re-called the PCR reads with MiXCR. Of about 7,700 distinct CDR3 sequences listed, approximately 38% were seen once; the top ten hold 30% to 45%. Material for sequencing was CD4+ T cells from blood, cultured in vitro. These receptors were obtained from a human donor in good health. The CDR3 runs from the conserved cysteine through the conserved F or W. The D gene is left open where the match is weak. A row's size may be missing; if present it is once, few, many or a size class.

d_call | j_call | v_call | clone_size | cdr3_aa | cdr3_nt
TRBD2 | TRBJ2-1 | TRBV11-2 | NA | CASSLESRGLADNEQFF | TGTGCCAGCAGCTTAGAGAGTCGAGGACTAGCGGACAATGAGCAGTTCTTC
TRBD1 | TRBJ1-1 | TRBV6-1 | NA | CASSVHPGQGATEAFF | TGTGCCAGCAGTGTCCATCCGGGACAGGGAGCCACTGAAGCTTTCTTT
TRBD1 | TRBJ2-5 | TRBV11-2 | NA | CASRVGQGYQETQYF | TGTGCCAGCAGGGTAGGACAGGGGTACCAAGAGACCCAGTACTTC
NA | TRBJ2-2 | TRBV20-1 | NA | CSALLGGVGLTRGELFF | TGCAGTGCCCTACTTGGGGGAGTAGGACTAACTAGGGGGGAGCTGTTTTTT
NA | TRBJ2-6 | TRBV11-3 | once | CASSLDSGANVLTF | TGTGCCAGCAGTTTGGACTCTGGGGCCAACGTCCTGACTTTC
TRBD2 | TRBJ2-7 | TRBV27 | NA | CASRGIAGGYEQYF | TGTGCCAGCAGGGGAATAGCGGGGGGTTACGAGCAGTACTTC
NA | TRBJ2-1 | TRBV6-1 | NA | CASLGPFSYNEQFF | TGTGCCAGCCTCGGACCTTTCTCCTACAATGAGCAGTTCTTC
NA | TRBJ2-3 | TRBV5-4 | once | CASSFFVGATTDTQYF | TGTGCCAGCAGCTTCTTTGTGGGGGCGACGACAGATACGCAGTATTTT
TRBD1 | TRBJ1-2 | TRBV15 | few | CATSREPGQGARSYGYTF | TGTGCCACCAGCAGGGAACCGGGACAGGGGGCGCGGAGCTATGGCTACACCTTC
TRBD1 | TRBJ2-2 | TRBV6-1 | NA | CASSDGQGSNTGELFF | TGTGCCAGCAGTGACGGACAGGGCTCGAACACCGGGGAGCTGTTTTTT
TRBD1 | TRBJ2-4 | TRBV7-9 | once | CASSTRGPENIQYF | TGTGCCAGCAGCACCAGGGGGCCCGAAAACATTCAGTACTTC
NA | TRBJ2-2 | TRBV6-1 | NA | CASSRASSPANTGELFF | TGTGCCAGCAGTCGGGCCTCTTCCCCCGCTAACACCGGGGAGCTGTTTTTT
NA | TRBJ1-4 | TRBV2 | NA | CASSENRGTGWEKLFF | TGTGCCAGCAGTGAAAACCGAGGCACAGGGTGGGAAAAACTGTTTTTT
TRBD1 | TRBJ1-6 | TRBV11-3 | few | CASSLRTGANSPLHF | TGTGCCAGCAGCTTACGGACAGGGGCAAATTCACCCCTCCACTTT
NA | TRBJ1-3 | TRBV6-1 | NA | CASRELSGNTIYF | TGTGCCAGCCGGGAGCTATCTGGAAACACCATATATTTT
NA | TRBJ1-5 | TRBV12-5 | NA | CASGASGRLDSNQPQHF | TGTGCTAGTGGCGCCTCCGGGCGCCTCGATAGCAATCAGCCCCAGCATTTT
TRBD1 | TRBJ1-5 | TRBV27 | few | CASSLARTGSINQPQHF | TGTGCCAGCAGTTTAGCCAGGACAGGTTCGATCAATCAGCCCCAGCATTTT
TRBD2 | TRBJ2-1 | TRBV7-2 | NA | CASSLSGRGGSFNEQFF | TGTGCCAGCAGCTTATCCGGGAGGGGTGGGTCTTTCAATGAGCAGTTCTTC
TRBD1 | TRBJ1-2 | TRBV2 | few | CASNTQGAINYGYTF | TGTGCCAGCAACACACAGGGGGCTATTAACTATGGCTACACCTTC
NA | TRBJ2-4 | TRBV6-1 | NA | CASSPPGLAKNIQYF | TGTGCCAGCAGCCCGCCGGGACTTGCCAAAAACATTCAGTACTTC
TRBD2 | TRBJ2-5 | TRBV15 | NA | CATSTVGRLAVKETQYF | TGTGCCACCAGCACTGTTGGCAGGCTAGCGGTAAAAGAGACCCAGTACTTC
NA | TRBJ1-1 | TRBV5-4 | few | CASNRPGMNTEAFF | TGTGCCAGCAACCGACCAGGGATGAACACTGAAGCTTTCTTT
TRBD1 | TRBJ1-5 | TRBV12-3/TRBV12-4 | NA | CASSNGQGSQPQHF | TGTGCCAGCAGCAACGGACAGGGTAGTCAGCCCCAGCATTTT
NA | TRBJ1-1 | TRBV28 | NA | CASRRIPFGGAGTEAFF | TGTGCCAGCAGAAGAATCCCCTTTGGGGGCGCGGGCACTGAAGCTTTCTTT
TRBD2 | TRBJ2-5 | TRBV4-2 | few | CASSQERLAGAGAYQETQYF | TGTGCCAGCAGCCAAGAACGGCTAGCGGGAGCTGGGGCGTACCAAGAGACCCAGTACTTC
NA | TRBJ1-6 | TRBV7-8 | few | CASSLKWDSPLHF | TGTGCCAGCAGCTTAAAGTGGGATTCACCCCTCCACTTT
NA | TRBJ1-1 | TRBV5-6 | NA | CASSRGDRINTEAFF | TGTGCCAGCAGCCGTGGAGACAGGATTAACACTGAAGCTTTCTTT